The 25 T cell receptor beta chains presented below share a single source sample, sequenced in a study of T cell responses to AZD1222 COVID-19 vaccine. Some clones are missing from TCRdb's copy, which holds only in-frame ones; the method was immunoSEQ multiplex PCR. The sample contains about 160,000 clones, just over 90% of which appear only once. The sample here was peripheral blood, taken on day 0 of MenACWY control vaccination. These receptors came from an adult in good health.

The CDR3 coding sequence is TGTGCCAGCAGGGAAACGACAGGAATCACCGGGGAGCTGTTTTTT. Translating gives CASRETTGITGELFF. The chain links TRBV2 to TRBJ2-2, with D tentatively TRBD1 (6 bases). The V gene lost 6 bases and the J gene lost 4 bases, with 15 bases spanning the gap. Germline V gene data show CDR1 as SNHLY and CDR2 as FYNNEI. There are 15 residues in the CDR3.

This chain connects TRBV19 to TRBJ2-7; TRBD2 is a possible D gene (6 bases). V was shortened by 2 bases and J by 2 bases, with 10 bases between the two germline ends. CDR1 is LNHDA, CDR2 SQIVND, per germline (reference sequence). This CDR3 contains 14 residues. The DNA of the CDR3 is TGTGCCAGTAGTATAACGGGCGGGACCTACGAGCAGTACTTC. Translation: CASSITGGTYEQYF.

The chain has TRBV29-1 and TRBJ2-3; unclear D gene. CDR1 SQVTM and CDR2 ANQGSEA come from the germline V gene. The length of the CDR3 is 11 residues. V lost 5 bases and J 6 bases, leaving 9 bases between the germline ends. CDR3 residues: CSVPTMDTQYF. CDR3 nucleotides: TGCAGCGTTCCCACCATGGATACGCAGTATTTT.

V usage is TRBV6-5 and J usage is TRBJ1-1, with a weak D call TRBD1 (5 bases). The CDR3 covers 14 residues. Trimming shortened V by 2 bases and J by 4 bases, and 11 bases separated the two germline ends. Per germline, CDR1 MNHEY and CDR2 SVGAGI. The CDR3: CASSYGPGGTEAFF. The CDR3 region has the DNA TGTGCCAGCAGTTACGGGCCGGGGGGCACTGAAGCTTTCTTT.

The CDR3 sequence is CASSSSKNQPQHF. In DNA, the CDR3 is TGTGCCAGCAGTTCCAGTAAAAATCAGCCCCAGCATTTT. The chain has TRBV12-3 or TRBV12-4 and TRBJ1-5; D is ambiguous. This CDR3 contains 13 residues. With 4 bases removed from V and 4 bases from J, the gap between germline ends came to 8 bases.

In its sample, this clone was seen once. CDR3 amino acids: CASSPGANTDTQYF. The CDR3 DNA follows: TGTGCCAGCTCACCAGGAGCGAACACAGATACGCAGTATTTT. The chain has TRBV18 and TRBJ2-3; no definite D call. The germline V and J ends were trimmed by 2 bases and 2 bases, with 8 bases remaining between them. Germline CDR1 is KGHSH and CDR2 is LQKENI. This CDR3 is built from 14 residues.

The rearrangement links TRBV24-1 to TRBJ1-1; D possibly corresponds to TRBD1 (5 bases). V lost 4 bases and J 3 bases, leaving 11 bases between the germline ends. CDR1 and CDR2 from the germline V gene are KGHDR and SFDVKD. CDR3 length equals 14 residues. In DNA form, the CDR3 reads TGTGCCACCAGTGACCCGGGACGGCACACTGAAGCTTTCTTT. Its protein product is CATSDPGRHTEAFF.

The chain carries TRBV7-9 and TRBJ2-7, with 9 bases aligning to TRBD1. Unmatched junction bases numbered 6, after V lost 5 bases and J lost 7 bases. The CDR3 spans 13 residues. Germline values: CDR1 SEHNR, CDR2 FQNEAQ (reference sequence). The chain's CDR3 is CASSPGTGREQYF. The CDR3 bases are TGTGCCAGCAGCCCCGGGACAGGGAGGGAGCAGTACTTC.

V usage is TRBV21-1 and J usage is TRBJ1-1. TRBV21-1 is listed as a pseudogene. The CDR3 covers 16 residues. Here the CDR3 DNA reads TGTGCCAGCAGCAAAGGGACGGGGCGGGTGAACACTGAAGCTTTCTTT. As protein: CASSKGTGRVNTEAFF.

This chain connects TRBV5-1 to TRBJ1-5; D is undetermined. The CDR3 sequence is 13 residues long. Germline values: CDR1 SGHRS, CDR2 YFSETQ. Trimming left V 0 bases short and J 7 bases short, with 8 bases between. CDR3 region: CASSLGAGQPQHF. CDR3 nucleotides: TGCGCCAGCAGCTTGGGGGCCGGGCAGCCCCAGCATTTT. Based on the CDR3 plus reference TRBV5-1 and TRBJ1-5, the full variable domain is KAGVTQTPRYLIKTRGQQVTLSCSPISGHRSVSWYQQTPGQGLQFLFEYFSETQRNKGNFPGRFSGRQFSNSRSEMNVSTLELGDSALYLCASSLGAGQPQHFGDGTRLSIL.

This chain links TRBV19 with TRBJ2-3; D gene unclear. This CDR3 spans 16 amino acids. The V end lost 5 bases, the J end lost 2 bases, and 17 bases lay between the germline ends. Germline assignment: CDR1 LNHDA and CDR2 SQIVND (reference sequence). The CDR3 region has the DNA TGTGCCAGTAGTCAACCCCCCGGAATTTTCACAGATACGCAGTATTTT. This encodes CASSQPPGIFTDTQYF.

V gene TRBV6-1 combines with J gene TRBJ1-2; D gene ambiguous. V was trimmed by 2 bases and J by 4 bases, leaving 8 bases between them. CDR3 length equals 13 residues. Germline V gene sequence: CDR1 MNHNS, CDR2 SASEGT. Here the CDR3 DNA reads TGTGCCAGCAGTGAAATGGCCGGCTATGGCTACACCTTC. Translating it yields CASSEMAGYGYTF.

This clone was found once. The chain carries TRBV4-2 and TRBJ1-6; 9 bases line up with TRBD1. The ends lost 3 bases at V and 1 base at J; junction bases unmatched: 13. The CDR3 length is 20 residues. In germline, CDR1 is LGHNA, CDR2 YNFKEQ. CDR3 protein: CASSQEPNDRGWSYNSPLHF. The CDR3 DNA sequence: TGTGCCAGCAGCCAGGAGCCTAACGACAGGGGGTGGTCCTATAATTCACCCCTCCACTTT.

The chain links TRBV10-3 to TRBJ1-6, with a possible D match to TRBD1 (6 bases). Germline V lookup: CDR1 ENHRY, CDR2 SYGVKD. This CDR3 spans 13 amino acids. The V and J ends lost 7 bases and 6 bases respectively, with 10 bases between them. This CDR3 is CAIKDSLNSPLHF. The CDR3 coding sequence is TGTGCCATCAAGGACAGCCTTAATTCACCCCTCCACTTT.

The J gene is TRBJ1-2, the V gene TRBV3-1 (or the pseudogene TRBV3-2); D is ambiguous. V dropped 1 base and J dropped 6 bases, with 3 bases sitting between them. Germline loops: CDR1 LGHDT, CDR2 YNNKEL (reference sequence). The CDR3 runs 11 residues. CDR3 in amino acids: CASSQGDGYTF. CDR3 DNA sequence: TGTGCCAGCAGCCAAGGGGATGGCTACACCTTC.

As DNA, the CDR3 is TGTGCCAGCAGCTCAGACCTCTATGGCTACACCTTC. Protein product: CASSSDLYGYTF. The V call is TRBV5-5, the J call TRBJ1-2; D is uncertain. The ends were cut back, 3 bases at V and 4 bases at J, with 7 bases in the middle. The V gene's germline CDR1 is SGHKS and CDR2 YYEKEE (reference sequence). This CDR3 is built from 12 residues.

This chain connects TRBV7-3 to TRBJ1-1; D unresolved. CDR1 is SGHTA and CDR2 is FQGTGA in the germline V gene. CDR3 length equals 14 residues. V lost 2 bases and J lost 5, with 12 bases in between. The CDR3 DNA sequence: TGTGCCAGCAGCTTAGCCCGGGGAGGGACTGAAGCTTTCTTT. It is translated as CASSLARGGTEAFF. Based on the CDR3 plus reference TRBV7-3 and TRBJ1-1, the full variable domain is GAGVSQTPSNKVTEKGKYVELRCDPISGHTALYWYRQSLGQGPEFLIYFQGTGAADDSGLPNDRFFAVRPEGSVSTLKIQRTERGDSAVYLCASSLARGGTEAFFGQGTRLTVV.

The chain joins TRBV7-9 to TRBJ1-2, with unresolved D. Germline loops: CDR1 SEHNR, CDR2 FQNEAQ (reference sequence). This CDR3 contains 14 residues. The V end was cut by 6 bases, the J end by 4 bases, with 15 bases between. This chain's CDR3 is CASRDTGGSYGYTF. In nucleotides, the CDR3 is TGTGCCAGCAGAGATACGGGAGGGTCCTATGGCTACACCTTC.

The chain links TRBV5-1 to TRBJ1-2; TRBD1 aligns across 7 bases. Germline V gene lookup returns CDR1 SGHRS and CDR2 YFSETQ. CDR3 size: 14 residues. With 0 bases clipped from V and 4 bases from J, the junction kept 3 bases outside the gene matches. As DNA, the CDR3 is TGCGCCAGCAGCTTGGTGGGACAGATCTATGGCTACACCTTC. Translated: CASSLVGQIYGYTF.

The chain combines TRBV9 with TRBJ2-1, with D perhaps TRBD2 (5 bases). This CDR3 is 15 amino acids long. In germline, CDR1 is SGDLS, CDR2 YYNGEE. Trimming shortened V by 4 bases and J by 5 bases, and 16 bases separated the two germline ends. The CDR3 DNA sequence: TGTGCCAGCAGCCCCTCGCCCCTCGGGAACAATGAGCAGTTCTTC. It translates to CASSPSPLGNNEQFF.

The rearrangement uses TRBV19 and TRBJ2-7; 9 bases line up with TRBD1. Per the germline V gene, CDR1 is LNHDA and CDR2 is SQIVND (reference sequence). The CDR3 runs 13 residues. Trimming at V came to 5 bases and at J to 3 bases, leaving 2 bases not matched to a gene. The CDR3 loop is CASSSTGGYEQYF. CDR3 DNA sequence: TGTGCCAGTAGTTCGACAGGGGGCTACGAGCAGTACTTC.

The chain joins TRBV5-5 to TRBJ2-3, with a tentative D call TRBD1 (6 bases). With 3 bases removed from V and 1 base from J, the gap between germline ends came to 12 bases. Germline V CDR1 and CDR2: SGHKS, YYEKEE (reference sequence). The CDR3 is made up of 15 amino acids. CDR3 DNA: TGTGCCAGCAGCTACAGGGTTGGAGGCACAGATACGCAGTATTTT. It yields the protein CASSYRVGGTDTQYF.

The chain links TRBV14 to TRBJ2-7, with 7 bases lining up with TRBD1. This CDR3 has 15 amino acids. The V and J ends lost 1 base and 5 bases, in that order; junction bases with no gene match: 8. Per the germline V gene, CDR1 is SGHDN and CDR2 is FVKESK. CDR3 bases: TGTGCCAGCAGCCAAGGAGAAGGGGGCCGCGACGAGCAGTACTTC. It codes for CASSQGEGGRDEQYF.

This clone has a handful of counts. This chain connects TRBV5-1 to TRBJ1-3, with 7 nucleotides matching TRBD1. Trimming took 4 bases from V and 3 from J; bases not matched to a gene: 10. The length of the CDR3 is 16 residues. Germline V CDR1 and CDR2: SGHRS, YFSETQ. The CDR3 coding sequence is TGCGCCAGCAGCGAAGGGGGCCAACTGGGTGGAAACACCATATATTTT. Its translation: CASSEGGQLGGNTIYF.

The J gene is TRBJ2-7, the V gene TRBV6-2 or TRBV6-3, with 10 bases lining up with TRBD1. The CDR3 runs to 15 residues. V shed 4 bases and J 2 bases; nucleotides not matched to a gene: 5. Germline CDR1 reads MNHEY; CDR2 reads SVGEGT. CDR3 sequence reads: CASSWGTGDTYEQYF. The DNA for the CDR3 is TGTGCCAGCAGTTGGGGGACAGGGGACACCTACGAGCAGTACTTC.